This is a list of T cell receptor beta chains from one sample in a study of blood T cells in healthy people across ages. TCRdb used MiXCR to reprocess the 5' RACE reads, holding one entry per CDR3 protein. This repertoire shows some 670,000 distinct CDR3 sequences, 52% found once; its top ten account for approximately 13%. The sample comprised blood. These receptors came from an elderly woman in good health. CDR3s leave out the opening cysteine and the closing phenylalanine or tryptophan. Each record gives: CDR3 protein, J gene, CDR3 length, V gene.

ASSSGPYSNQPQH | TRBJ1-5 | 13 | TRBV7-2
ASTNRRGGSEQF | TRBJ2-1 | 12 | TRBV6-1
ASTSTGDQETQY | TRBJ2-5 | 12 | TRBV12-3/TRBV12-4
SARAVEGNTGELF | TRBJ2-2 | 13 | TRBV20-1
ASVQGVSTDTQY | TRBJ2-3 | 12 | TRBV12-3/TRBV12-4
SARPAGDPYEQY | TRBJ2-7 | 12 | TRBV20-1
ASSLSTGQGQLREQY | TRBJ2-5 | 15 | TRBV7-9
ASSLNDMAVNEQF | TRBJ2-1 | 13 | TRBV5-1
ASSLTSTGGAYSNRPQH | TRBJ1-5 | 17 | TRBV7-2
ASSREGESYGYT | TRBJ1-2 | 12 | TRBV5-1
ASRLSRTDTQY | TRBJ2-3 | 11 | TRBV19
ASRSRGTDEKLF | TRBJ1-4 | 12 | TRBV12-3/TRBV12-4
ASSWVAVYTGELF | TRBJ2-2 | 13 | TRBV6-2/TRBV6-3
SAPGQGTTDTQY | TRBJ2-3 | 12 | TRBV20-1
ASSKGLPTNEKLF | TRBJ1-4 | 13 | TRBV7-2
SGLQGRVTEAF | TRBJ1-1 | 11 | TRBV29-1
ASSLAASEQY | NA | 10 | TRBV5-6
ASSPRGPGAEANQPQH | TRBJ1-5 | 16 | TRBV5-5
ASGPGNTIY | TRBJ1-3 | 9 | TRBV4-1
ASSSPGTAPLSADTQY | TRBJ2-3 | 16 | TRBV28
ASSYLAGGARNEQF | TRBJ2-1 | 14 | TRBV3-1
ASSYSGGVSTDTQY | TRBJ2-3 | 14 | TRBV6-5
ASSWRLAGILEQF | TRBJ2-1 | 13 | TRBV19
ASSLGWGVYNEQF | TRBJ2-1 | 13 | TRBV11-2
ASRPGAGHSYEQY | TRBJ2-7 | 13 | TRBV25-1
ASSYSTGNYGYT | TRBJ1-2 | 12 | TRBV6-2/TRBV6-3
ASSQRRAGYT | TRBJ1-2 | 10 | TRBV3-1
ASSVEDRSYEQY | TRBJ2-7 | 12 | TRBV9
SVEDLNTQY | TRBJ2-3 | 9 | TRBV29-1
ASSPSTGTSSYNEQF | TRBJ2-1 | 15 | TRBV3-1
SVDVGADTEAF | TRBJ1-1 | 11 | TRBV29-1
SASNMEREAF | TRBJ1-1 | 10 | TRBV20-1
GARRRPRKLTYNEQF | TRBJ2-1 | 15 | TRBV20-1
ASSSYGGNGELF | TRBJ2-2 | 12 | TRBV5-5
ASSYTSGSPSGELF | TRBJ2-2 | 14 | TRBV5-1
ASSRAPQGNTEVF | TRBJ1-1 | 13 | TRBV4-1
SARQPGGHATDTQY | TRBJ2-3 | 14 | TRBV20-1
ASSSGGLANYGYI | TRBJ1-2 | 13 | TRBV28
AAGWGGRAHNEQF | TRBJ2-1 | 13 | TRBV19
AWIIKGQETQY | TRBJ2-5 | 11 | TRBV30
ASSQDEGTADTQY | TRBJ2-3 | 13 | TRBV4-2
ASSQDGNRGGSPLH | TRBJ1-6 | 14 | TRBV3-1
ASSRRDGGRETQY | TRBJ2-5 | 13 | TRBV14
SVVPSGPGGELF | TRBJ2-2 | 12 | TRBV29-1